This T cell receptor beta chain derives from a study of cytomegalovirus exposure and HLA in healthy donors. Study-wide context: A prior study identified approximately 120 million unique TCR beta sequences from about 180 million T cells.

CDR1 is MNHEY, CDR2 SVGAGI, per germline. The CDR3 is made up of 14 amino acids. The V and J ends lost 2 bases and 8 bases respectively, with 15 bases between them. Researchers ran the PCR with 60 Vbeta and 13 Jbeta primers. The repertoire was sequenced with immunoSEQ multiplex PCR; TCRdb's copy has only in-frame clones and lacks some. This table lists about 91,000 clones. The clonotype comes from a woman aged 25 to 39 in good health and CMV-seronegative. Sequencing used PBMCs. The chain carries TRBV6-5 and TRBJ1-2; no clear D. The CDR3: CASSYKVDVGGYTF. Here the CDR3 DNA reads TGTGCCAGCAGTTACAAGGTGGATGTCGGGGGCTACACCTTC.